Below, one T cell receptor (beta chain) is given with its context. Generated by immunoSEQ multiplex PCR, the TCRdb table keeps only in-frame clones and is missing some. Of under 600,000 clones listed, roughly 97% are singletons. The sample is drawn from a study of shared clonotypes between healthy human individuals. CD4+ cells yielded CD45RA+ naive and CD45RA-negative memory subsets. Germline-derived CDR1 and CDR2 are SGDLS and YYNGEE. This CDR3 contains 16 residues. V was cut by 0 bases and J by 2 bases, with 14 bases left in between. This receptor was taken from a young woman in good health. The chain has TRBV9 and TRBJ1-2; no clear D. What was sequenced was naive CD4+ T cells sorted from blood. Subset meaning: CD45RA+ positively selected. The CDR3 coding sequence is TGTGCCAGCAGCGTAGTGGAAGGGAGGTCGAACTATGGCTACACCTTC. Its translation: CASSVVEGRSNYGYTF.